These 19 T cell receptor beta chains originate from one sample sequenced in a study of T cell responses to AZD1222 COVID-19 vaccine. Sequenced by immunoSEQ multiplex PCR; TCRdb stores in-frame clones only, minus some. The data show tens of thousands of clones, roughly 84% seen once. The source was peripheral blood, collected on day 0 of AZD1222 vaccination. The source is an adult in good health.

In DNA form, the CDR3 reads TGCAGCGTTGAAGATTGGGACAGGGGATACGAGCAGTACTTC. Translating gives CSVEDWDRGYEQYF. The chain is built from TRBV29-1 and TRBJ2-7, with 10 bases fitting TRBD1. The CDR3 contains 14 residues. Germline V lookup: CDR1 SQVTM, CDR2 ANQGSEA. With 0 bases clipped from V and 4 bases from J, the junction kept 3 bases outside the gene matches.

This clone has more than one count but fewer than ten. V usage is TRBV5-1 and J usage is TRBJ1-1; D remains ambiguous. The CDR3 is 12 residues long. V dropped 4 bases and J dropped 9 bases, with 13 bases sitting between them. CDR1 and CDR2 from the germline V gene are SGHRS and YFSETQ. CDR3 protein: CASSGGDPKAFF. DNA for the CDR3: TGCGCCAGCAGCGGCGGAGATCCTAAAGCTTTCTTT.

The chain recombines TRBV5-1 with TRBJ2-1, with 8 bases matching TRBD1. The V gene end was trimmed by 1 base and the J gene end by 8 bases; junction bases not matched to a gene: 17. CDR3 size: 18 residues. CDR1 and CDR2 (germline): SGHRS, YFSETQ. The CDR3 region is CASSLPAAPQGAIHEQFF. The CDR3, as DNA: TGCGCCAGCAGCTTGCCGGCTGCCCCCCAGGGGGCCATCCATGAGCAGTTCTTC.

This chain joins TRBV19 and TRBJ1-5; D not resolved. V gave up 1 base and J gave up 0 bases, with 7 bases separating them. The germline V gene encodes CDR1 LNHDA and CDR2 SQIVND (reference sequence). This CDR3 comprises 15 residues. DNA for the CDR3: TGTGCCAGTAGTATAGTTCAGGATAGCAATCAGCCCCAGCATTTT. This translates into CASSIVQDSNQPQHF.

This clone was picked up one time. This chain links TRBV11-1 with TRBJ1-3; D perhaps matches TRBD1 (5 bases). V was clipped by 3 bases and J by 2 bases, with 8 bases between them. Germline CDR1 and CDR2: SGHAT and FQDESV (reference sequence). This CDR3 is 14 amino acids long. CDR3 DNA: TGTGCCAGCAGCTTTGGGGCACCTGGAAACACCATATATTTT. Residues: CASSFGAPGNTIYF.

V usage is TRBV30 and J usage is TRBJ2-1; D is unresolved. The CDR3 covers 13 residues. Per the germline V gene, CDR1 is GTSNPN and CDR2 is SVGIG (reference sequence). Trimming shortened V by 3 bases and J by 9 bases, and 15 bases separated the two germline ends. CDR3 sequence reads: CAWRLTTVGEQFF. In DNA, the CDR3 is TGTGCCTGGAGGCTCACAACGGTAGGTGAGCAGTTCTTC.

This rearrangement joins TRBV28 to TRBJ2-5; 8 bases are shared with TRBD1. The CDR3 is made up of 14 amino acids. V lost 5 bases and J lost 5; bases outside the gene matches: 7. CDR1 is MDHEN and CDR2 is SYDVKM in the germline V gene. In DNA, the CDR3 is TGTGCCAGCAGTGCTACAGGGGGTGGGGAGACCCAGTACTTC. Translating it yields CASSATGGGETQYF.

CDR3 loop: CAWGESSYNEQFF. CDR3 sequence (DNA): TGTGCCTGGGGGGAGAGCTCCTACAATGAGCAGTTCTTC. The genes are TRBV30 and TRBJ2-1; D may be TRBD2 (5 bases). The length of the CDR3 is 13 residues. V lost 5 bases and J lost 0, with 8 bases in between. The germline CDR1 and CDR2 sequences are GTSNPN and SVGIG (reference sequence).

The rearrangement links TRBV7-9 to TRBJ2-7; no reliable D call. Deletions cut 5 bases from V and 2 bases from J, with 13 bases between. The germline V gene has CDR1 SEHNR and CDR2 FQNEAQ (reference sequence). This CDR3 is built from 14 residues. The CDR3 reads CASSPRQDAYEQYF. The CDR3 DNA is TGTGCCAGCAGCCCCCGGCAGGATGCCTACGAGCAGTACTTC.

The chain combines TRBV18 with TRBJ1-1; a possible D gene is TRBD1 (5 bases). The V end was cut by 5 bases, the J end by 4 bases, with 11 bases between. The CDR3 consists of 13 residues. CDR1 KGHSH and CDR2 LQKENI come from the germline V gene. In nucleotides, the CDR3 is TGTGCCAGCTCAGCCGGGACCGGCACTGAAGCTTTCTTT. Its translation: CASSAGTGTEAFF. The whole variable domain, filled in from reference TRBV18 and TRBJ1-1, reads NAGVMQNPRHLVRRRGQEARLRCSPMKGHSHVYWYRQLPEEGLKFMVYLQKENIIDESGMPKERFSAEFPKEGPSILRIQQVVRGDSAAYFCASSAGTGTEAFFGQGTRLTVV.

V usage is TRBV6-5 and J usage is TRBJ1-5; tentatively, D is TRBD1 (6 bases). The germline V and J ends were trimmed by 5 bases and 9 bases, with 17 bases remaining between them. This CDR3 comprises 14 residues. Germline lookup yields CDR1 MNHEY and CDR2 SVGAGI. For the CDR3, the DNA is TGTGCCAGCAGTCCACAGGGACCCCTTGGGCCCCAGCATTTT. The encoded protein is CASSPQGPLGPQHF.

The chain employs TRBV5-1 and TRBJ2-7; D is unresolved. The germline gives CDR1 SGHRS, CDR2 YFSETQ. The CDR3 runs to 14 residues. V was pared by 0 bases and J by 3 bases, with 10 bases between. Here the CDR3 reads CASSLAGEVYEQYF. Written as DNA, the CDR3 is TGCGCCAGCAGCTTGGCTGGGGAAGTCTACGAGCAGTACTTC. Based on the CDR3 plus reference TRBV5-1 and TRBJ2-7, the full variable domain is KAGVTQTPRYLIKTRGQQVTLSCSPISGHRSVSWYQQTPGQGLQFLFEYFSETQRNKGNFPGRFSGRQFSNSRSEMNVSTLELGDSALYLCASSLAGEVYEQYFGPGTRLTVT.

This rearrangement joins TRBV18 to TRBJ1-2; TRBD1 matches at 11 bases. Germline CDR1 and CDR2: KGHSH and LQKENI. This CDR3 has 14 amino acids. The V segment lost 4 bases and the J segment 3 bases; nucleotides outside the gene matches: 1. CDR3 amino acids: CASSQGQGDYGYTF. The CDR3 nucleotides are TGTGCCAGCTCACAGGGACAGGGGGACTATGGCTACACCTTC.

This chain uses TRBV7-3 with TRBJ2-1, with unresolved D. CDR1 is SGHTA and CDR2 is FQGTGA in the germline V gene. The V and J ends lost 1 base and 5 bases respectively, with 6 bases between them. This CDR3 comprises 13 residues. In nucleotides, the CDR3 is TGTGCCAGCAGCTTAAGCCAGGACAATGAGCAGTTCTTC. This encodes CASSLSQDNEQFF.

This clone came up a few times. This chain joins TRBV6-4 and TRBJ1-1; D is undetermined. CDR1 is MRHNA, CDR2 SNTAGT, per germline. The CDR3 has 13 residues. With 4 bases removed from V and 1 base from J, the gap between germline ends came to 7 bases. The CDR3 sequence is CASSAQQNTEAFF. CDR3 DNA: TGTGCCAGCAGTGCCCAACAGAACACTGAAGCTTTCTTT.

J is TRBJ1-2 and V is TRBV19, with 8 bases aligning to TRBD1. The junction had 7 bases not matched to a gene; V was cut back by 7 bases and J by 3 bases. CDR1 and CDR2 from the germline V gene are LNHDA and SQIVND (reference sequence). CDR3 size: 14 residues. CDR3 sequence reads: CASTRTGPDYGYTF. Written as DNA, the CDR3 is TGTGCCAGTACCCGGACAGGGCCAGACTATGGCTACACCTTC.

J is TRBJ1-2 and V is TRBV5-5; the D gene is possibly TRBD1 (6 bases). The CDR3 has 15 amino acids. The germline CDR1 and CDR2 sequences are SGHKS and YYEKEE (reference sequence). V lost 0 bases and J 0 bases, leaving 9 bases between the germline ends. CDR3 DNA sequence: TGTGCCAGCAGCTTGGAAGCAGGGGCTAACTATGGCTACACCTTC. This sequence encodes CASSLEAGANYGYTF.

The chain joins TRBV7-2 to TRBJ2-4; weak D call: TRBD2 (6 bases). CDR1 SGHTA and CDR2 FQGNSA come from the germline V gene. The CDR3 runs 15 residues. V lost 1 base to trimming and J lost 7 bases, with 14 bases between them. The CDR3 DNA sequence: TGTGCCAGCAGCTTAGACGGGGGAGAGGGGAACATTCAGTACTTC. It is translated as CASSLDGGEGNIQYF.

The chain has TRBV11-2 and TRBJ2-7; TRBD1 is a possible D gene (6 bases). The CDR3 totals 15 residues. Germline V gives CDR1 SGHAT, CDR2 FQNNGV. V gave up 1 base and J gave up 0 bases, with 10 bases separating them. The CDR3 region is CASSLVDRPSYEQYF. The CDR3 region has the DNA TGTGCCAGCAGCTTAGTGGACAGACCCTCCTACGAGCAGTACTTC.